This TCR beta chain originates from a study of T-cell memory formation after mild COVID-19 (dated by TCRdb to 2020 to 2022). Concerning the study at large: Most TCR sequence clusters were specific to one of the two donors. T-cell clones expanding and contracting after mild COVID-19 in two donors were tracked by longitudinal TCRalpha and TCRbeta repertoire sequencing. Two young, previously healthy adult volunteers, one female and one male, were included in the cohort. Overall study outcomes, separate from this receptor: The detection of some responding clones in pre-infection memory suggests that pre-existing cross-reactive memory T cells joined the SARS-CoV-2 response. Whether the second-wave clones peaking on day 37 were SARS-CoV-2 specific was not confirmed. Clones contracting from day 15 to 85 had balanced CD4/CD8 phenotypes, while a second wave expanding from day 15 to 37 was biased towards CD4+. Contracting CD4+ clones turned up mainly in the CM and EM memory subsets, whereas EMRA was where CD8+ clones were enriched. The study covered only a couple of mild cases, and larger cohorts including severe cases with pre-infection samples were considered necessary.

PBMCs were isolated by Ficoll-Paque density gradient centrifugation. In this sample, this clonotype turned up many times. What this receptor recognizes is not known. Per-base qualities were not stored, and no clone one base away is much larger. V is clipped by 6 bases and J by 0 bases, and the sequence between their germline boundaries is 21 bases long. From cysteine to phenylalanine, the CDR3 is 17 amino acids long. CDR3 DNA only is kept here, 51 bases in frame from base 1. The germline V gene encodes CDR1 MNHEY and CDR2 SVGEGT. The listed sequencing device is Illumina NovaSeq 6000. cDNA libraries for TCRalpha and TCRbeta were prepared by 5'RACE using constant-segment primers, with sample barcodes and unique molecular identifiers added. Trizol reagent was used to extract RNA from every sample. Libraries were amplified in two PCR steps, with a second sample barcode and Illumina TruSeq adapters added in the second step. The libraries were sequenced on an Illumina NovaSeq using 2 x 150 bp paired-end reads. For the original study's pipeline: Reads were demultiplexed and collapsed into UMI-guided consensus sequences with migec v1.2.7. With mixcr v2.1.11, UMI consensuses were aligned to TRA and TRB V and J templates and assembled into clonotypes. Clonotypes were classified as expanded or contracted when called significant by both edgeR and NoisET, with noise models trained on biological replicates. For edgeR calls, the thresholds were a false discovery rate-adjusted p below 0.01 and a log2 fold-change of 1. As an exploratory analysis of dynamics, PCA with hierarchical clustering was applied to max-normalized trajectories of the 1000 most abundant clonotypes. Each responding clone was given a CD4 or CD8 phenotype based on the CD4+ and CD8+ repertoires, which had been sequenced separately. The public reads were reanalyzed by TCRdb: fastp trimming at Q25, MiXCR alignment, in-frame beta chains only. Entries are consolidated by CDR3 protein sequence, retaining the most common genes and DNA. These V and J calls rely on TCRdb rather than the paper's analysis. The sample table shows some 350,000 distinct CDR3 sequences, and 10% to 15% are seen once. The top ten clones comprise about a fifth of the sample.

Sequenced input: PBMCs or a T cell subset sorted from them (not recorded which). The chain employs TRBV6-2 or TRBV6-3 and TRBJ2-7; no D gene call is confident. The TCR was taken from a man aged 18 to 29 who had mild COVID-19 (a few samples of this study predate the infection). The sample titles of this study are shuffled in the database, so cell type and time point are left out; the donor was told from shared clones. CDR3 sequence: CASSDPVSRPFSYEQYF. The nucleotides read TGTGCCAGCAGCGACCCGGTTTCACGGCCGTTCTCCTACGAGCAGTACTTC.